This TCR beta chain was recovered during a study of vaccination effects on CD4 cells after COVID-19. Concerning this clone itself: Antigen unknown.

The study, taken as a whole, reports: Marked contraction was observed in infection-induced and vaccine-induced clones late after vaccination.

TCRdb's table, derived via immunoSEQ multiplex PCR, lists solely in-frame clones and lacks some. The table has 15,000 to 20,000 clones, around 76% seen once; the top ten hold approximately 20%. Within the ViraFEST assay, antigen-specific CD4+ T cells underwent expansion with viral peptide pools prior to sequencing. Upon completion of 10 to 11 days in culture, CD4+ T cells were isolated. Every participant took two doses of the BNT162b2 or mRNA-1273 vaccine. Germline loops: CDR1 SNHLY, CDR2 FYNNEI. Between the trimmed V and J ends, which lost 2 bases and 7 bases, there was a span of 12 bases. The CDR3 has 14 residues.

Material: CD4+ T cells from PBMCs cultured with HCoV-NL63 spike peptides, obtained after COVID-19 vaccination. The rearrangement uses TRBV2 and TRBJ1-5; weak D call: TRBD1 (6 bases). This receptor was obtained from a human donor who received a COVID-19 vaccine. In DNA, the CDR3 is TGTGCCAGCAGTGAACGGGGAGGGGGACAGCCCCAGCATTTT. Translation gives CASSERGGGQPQHF.